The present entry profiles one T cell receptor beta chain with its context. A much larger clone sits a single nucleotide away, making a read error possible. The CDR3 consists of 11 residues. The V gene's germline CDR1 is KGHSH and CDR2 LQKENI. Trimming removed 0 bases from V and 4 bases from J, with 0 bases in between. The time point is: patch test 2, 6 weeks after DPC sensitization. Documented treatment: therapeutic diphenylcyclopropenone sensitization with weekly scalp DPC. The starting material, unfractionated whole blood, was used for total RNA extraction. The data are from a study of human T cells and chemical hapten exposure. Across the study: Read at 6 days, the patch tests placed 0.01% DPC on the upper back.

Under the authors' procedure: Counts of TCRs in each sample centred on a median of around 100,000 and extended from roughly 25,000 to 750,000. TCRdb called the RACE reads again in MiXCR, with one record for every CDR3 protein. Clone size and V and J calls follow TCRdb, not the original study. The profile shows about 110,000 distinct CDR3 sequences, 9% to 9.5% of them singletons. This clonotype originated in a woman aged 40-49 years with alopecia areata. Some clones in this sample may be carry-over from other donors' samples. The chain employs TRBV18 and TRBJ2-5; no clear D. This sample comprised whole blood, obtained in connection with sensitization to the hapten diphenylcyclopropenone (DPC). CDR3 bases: TGTGCCAGCTCACCACCAGAGACCCAGTACTTC. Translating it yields CASSPPETQYF.